The 12 T cell receptor beta chains below were found in one sample sequenced in a study of glioma-infiltrating T cells. The iRepertoire nested amplicon-rescue multiplex PCR amplified TCR alpha and beta CDR3s from RNA. TCRdb reanalysed the multiplex PCR reads using MiXCR and keeps one entry per CDR3 protein. Altogether 100,000 to 150,000 distinct CDR3 sequences are present, around 25% being singletons, with the ten largest covering roughly 29%. Sequencing input: glioma tissue, nonneoplastic brain tissue, or PBMCs (not recorded which). The receptors originated from a human donor with low-grade glioma or glioblastoma, undergoing nonglioma brain surgery, or in good health (not recorded which).

This clonotype was recorded at least ten times. The chain has TRBV27 and TRBJ2-2; perhaps D is TRBD1 or TRBD2 (5 bases each). V gave up 2 bases and J gave up 3 bases, with 13 bases separating them. Per the germline V gene, CDR1 is MNHEY and CDR2 is SMNVEV (reference sequence). CDR3 length: 16 residues. The CDR3 nucleotides read TGTGCCAGCAGTTTAATGGGGGTCCGACACACCGGGGAGCTGTTTTTT. It is translated as CASSLMGVRHTGELFF.

This clonotype turned up a few times. The rearrangement uses TRBV20-1 and TRBJ1-6; 7 nucleotides line up with TRBD1. CDR1 DFQATT and CDR2 SNEGSKA come from the germline V gene (reference sequence). Trimming removed 5 bases from V and 6 bases from J; junction bases left unmatched: 10. This CDR3 has 15 amino acids. The CDR3 DNA follows: TGCAGTGCTGGACGACAGGGCGTAGTTAATTCACCCCTCCACTTT. Protein sequence: CSAGRQGVVNSPLHF.

A few counts support this clonotype. The chain links TRBV20-1 to TRBJ2-4; weak D call: TRBD2 (6 bases). V lost 0 bases and J lost 2, with 20 bases in between. Germline CDR1 and CDR2: DFQATT and SNEGSKA (reference sequence). CDR3 length equals 18 residues. DNA of the CDR3: TGCAGTGCTAGAGATCGACGGACTACCGGCCCCCCCAAAAACATTCAGTACTTC. Amino acids: CSARDRRTTGPPKNIQYF.

This clonotype was picked up a small number of times. The chain combines TRBV24-1 with TRBJ2-5, with D possibly being TRBD2 (6 bases). V was pared by 4 bases and J by 2 bases, with 10 bases between. The CDR3 consists of 14 residues. Germline lookup yields CDR1 KGHDR and CDR2 SFDVKD. CDR3 sequence reads: CATSDQTSQETQYF. CDR3 DNA sequence: TGTGCCACCAGTGACCAGACTAGTCAAGAGACCCAGTACTTC.

This clonotype was found many times. V gene TRBV24-1 combines with J gene TRBJ2-5; D is unresolved. The CDR3 sequence is 13 residues long. CDR1 and CDR2 from the germline V gene are KGHDR and SFDVKD. The V and J ends lost 7 bases and 1 base respectively, with 9 bases between them. In DNA, the CDR3 is TGTGCCACCAGCGGCCTAACCCAAGAGACCCAGTACTTC. Its translation is CATSGLTQETQYF.

Remarks on this clonotype: A much larger clone is a single base away; this may be a read error. The V gene is TRBV25-1, the J gene TRBJ2-2; D remains unclear. CDR3 length: 13 residues. Trimming cost V 2 bases and J 4 bases, with 5 bases left between them. CDR1 MGHDK and CDR2 SYGVNS come from the germline V gene. The CDR3 sequence: CASSEQSTGELFF. The CDR3 DNA reads as TGTGCCAGCAGTGAACAGAGCACCGGGGAGCTGTTTTTT.

This clonotype was picked up a small number of times. The V gene is TRBV7-2, the J gene TRBJ1-1; D ambiguous. The CDR3 runs 13 residues. V lost 10 bases to trimming and J lost 4 bases, with 16 bases between them. The germline V gene encodes CDR1 SGHTA and CDR2 FQGNSA. DNA of the CDR3: TGTGCCAAGGCGGTCCGATTTGGCACTGAAGCTTTCTTT. It yields the protein CAKAVRFGTEAFF.

The J gene is TRBJ2-5, the V gene TRBV7-3; TRBD2 aligns across 11 bases. V shed 5 bases, J shed 5 bases, and the junction held 4 bases outside the gene matches. The germline gives CDR1 SGHTA, CDR2 FQGTGA. The CDR3 is made up of 14 amino acids. For the CDR3, the DNA is TGTGCCAGCAGCCTAGCGGGGGGAGACGAGACCCAGTACTTC. It encodes CASSLAGGDETQYF.

This clonotype was detected a few times. The junction departs from germline at one end; a sequencing error may be responsible. V usage is TRBV20-1 and J usage is TRBJ2-1; 12 bases align to TRBD2. The germline V gene has CDR1 DFQATT and CDR2 SNEGSKA (reference sequence). The CDR3 extends over 14 amino acids. The CDR3 loop is CSARTSGAGNGQFF. CDR3 DNA sequence: TGCAGTGCCAGGACTAGCGGGGCTGGCAATGGGCAGTTCTTC.

This clonotype showed up just a few times. The chain recombines TRBV20-1 with TRBJ1-2, with a weak D call TRBD1 (6 bases). The V end lost 5 bases, the J end lost 4 bases, and 11 bases lay between the germline ends. There are 12 residues in the CDR3. Germline CDR1 reads DFQATT; CDR2 reads SNEGSKA (reference sequence). CDR3: CSAEDRTYGYTF. Written as DNA, the CDR3 is TGCAGTGCTGAGGACAGAACCTATGGCTACACCTTC.

This clonotype has more than one count but fewer than ten. The chain carries TRBV20-1 and TRBJ2-1; possibly TRBD1 for D (6 bases). Between the trimmed V and J ends, which lost 0 bases and 4 bases, there was a span of 16 bases. Germline CDR1 is DFQATT and CDR2 is SNEGSKA (reference sequence). CDR3 length equals 16 residues. The CDR3 here is CSARDDRKSSYNEQFF. The CDR3 nucleotides read TGCAGTGCTAGAGACGACAGGAAAAGCTCGTACAATGAGCAGTTCTTC.

This clonotype was seen only a few times. The CDR3 spells CASSLLGASSGNTIYF. The CDR3 region has the DNA TGTGCCAGCAGTTTATTGGGGGCCAGCTCTGGAAACACCATATATTTT. The chain joins TRBV28 to TRBJ1-3; TRBD1 might be the D (6 bases). V lost 1 base and J 0 bases, leaving 10 bases between the germline ends. The CDR3 is made up of 16 amino acids. Germline CDR1 is MDHEN and CDR2 is SYDVKM. The full variable domain, its missing parts supplied by reference TRBV28 and TRBJ1-3, is DVKVTQSSRYLVKRTGEKVFLECVQDMDHENMFWYRQDPGLGLRLIYFSYDVKMKEKGDIPEGYSVSREKKERFSLILESASTNQTSMYLCASSLLGASSGNTIYFGEGSWLTVV.